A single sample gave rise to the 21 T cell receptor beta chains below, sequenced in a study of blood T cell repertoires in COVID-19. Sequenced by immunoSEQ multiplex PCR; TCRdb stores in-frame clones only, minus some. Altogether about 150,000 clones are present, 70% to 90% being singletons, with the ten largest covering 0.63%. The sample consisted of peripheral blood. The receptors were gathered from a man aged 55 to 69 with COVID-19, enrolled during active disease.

The DNA of the CDR3 is TGTGCCAGCAGCTTGGGTCCAGGGTACAATCAGCCCCAGCATTTT. It encodes CASSLGPGYNQPQHF. The rearrangement links TRBV5-4 to TRBJ1-5, with D perhaps TRBD1 (5 bases). The CDR3 covers 15 residues. Germline-derived CDR1 and CDR2 are SGHNT and YYREEE (reference sequence). The V and J ends lost 0 bases and 3 bases respectively, with 10 bases between them. Using reference TRBV5-4 and TRBJ1-5 for the parts outside the CDR3, the full variable domain is ETGVTQSPTHLIKTRGQQVTLRCSSQSGHNTVSWYQQALGQGPQFIFQYYREEENGRGNFPPRFSGLQFPNYSSELNVNALELDDSALYLCASSLGPGYNQPQHFGDGTRLSIL.

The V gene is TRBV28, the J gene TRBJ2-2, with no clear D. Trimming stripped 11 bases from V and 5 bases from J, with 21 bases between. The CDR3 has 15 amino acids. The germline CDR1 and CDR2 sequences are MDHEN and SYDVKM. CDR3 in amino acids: CAVRLGATRTGELFF. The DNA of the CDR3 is TGTGCCGTTCGACTCGGAGCTACGAGGACCGGGGAGCTGTTTTTT. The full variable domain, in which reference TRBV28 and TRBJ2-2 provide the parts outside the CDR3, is DVKVTQSSRYLVKRTGEKVFLECVQDMDHENMFWYRQDPGLGLRLIYFSYDVKMKEKGDIPEGYSVSREKKERFSLILESASTNQTSMYLCAVRLGATRTGELFFGEGSRLTVL.

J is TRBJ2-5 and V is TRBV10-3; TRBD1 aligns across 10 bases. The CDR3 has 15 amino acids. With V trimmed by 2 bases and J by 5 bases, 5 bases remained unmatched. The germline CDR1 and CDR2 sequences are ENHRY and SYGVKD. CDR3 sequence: CAISERGTGEETQYF. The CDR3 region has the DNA TGTGCCATCAGTGAGCGCGGGACAGGGGAGGAGACCCAGTACTTC.

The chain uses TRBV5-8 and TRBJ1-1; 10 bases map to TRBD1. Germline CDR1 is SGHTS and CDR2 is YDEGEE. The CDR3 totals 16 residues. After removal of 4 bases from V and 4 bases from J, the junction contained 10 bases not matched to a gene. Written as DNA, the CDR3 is TGTGCCAGCAGCCAGGGATCCGGGACAGGGGCCACTGAAGCTTTCTTT. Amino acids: CASSQGSGTGATEAFF.

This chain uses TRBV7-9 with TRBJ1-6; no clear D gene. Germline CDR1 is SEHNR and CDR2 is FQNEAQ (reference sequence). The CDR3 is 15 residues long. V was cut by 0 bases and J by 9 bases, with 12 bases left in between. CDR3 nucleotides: TGTGCCAGCAGCTTAGCGCAGGCACTGGGTTCACCCCTCCACTTT. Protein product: CASSLAQALGSPLHF. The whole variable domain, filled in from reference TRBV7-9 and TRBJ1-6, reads DTGVSQNPRHKITKRGQNVTFRCDPISEHNRLYWYRQTLGQGPEFLTYFQNEAQLEKSRLLSDRFSAERPKGSFSTLEIQRTEQGDSAMYLCASSLAQALGSPLHFGNGTRLTVT.

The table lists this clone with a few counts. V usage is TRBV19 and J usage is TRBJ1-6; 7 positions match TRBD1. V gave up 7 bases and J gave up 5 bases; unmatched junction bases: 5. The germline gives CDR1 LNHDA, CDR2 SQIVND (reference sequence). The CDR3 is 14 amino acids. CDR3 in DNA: TGTGCCAGTATGGGGGACAGCAATAATTCACCCCTCCACTTT. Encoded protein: CASMGDSNNSPLHF.

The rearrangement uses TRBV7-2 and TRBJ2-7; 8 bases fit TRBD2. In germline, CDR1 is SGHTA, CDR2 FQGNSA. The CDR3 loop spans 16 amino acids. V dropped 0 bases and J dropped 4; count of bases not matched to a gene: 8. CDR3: CASSLARGGNGYEQYF. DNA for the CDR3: TGTGCCAGCAGCTTAGCTCGGGGGGGGAACGGATACGAGCAGTACTTC.

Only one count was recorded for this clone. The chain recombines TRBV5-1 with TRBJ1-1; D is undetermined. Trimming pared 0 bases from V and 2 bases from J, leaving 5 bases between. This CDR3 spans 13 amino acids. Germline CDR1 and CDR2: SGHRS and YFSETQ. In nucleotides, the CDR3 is TGCGCCAGCAGCTTGGAGCCCAACACTGAAGCTTTCTTT. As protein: CASSLEPNTEAFF.

CDR3 bases: TGTGCCAGCAGCTTAGCCAAACAGGGCTCTGGAAACACCATATATTTT. This gives the protein CASSLAKQGSGNTIYF. The V and J genes are TRBV7-9 and TRBJ1-3; D might be TRBD1 (6 bases). The CDR3 runs 16 residues. Germline V gene data show CDR1 as SEHNR and CDR2 as FQNEAQ (reference sequence). V was clipped by 0 bases and J by 0 bases, with 9 bases between them.

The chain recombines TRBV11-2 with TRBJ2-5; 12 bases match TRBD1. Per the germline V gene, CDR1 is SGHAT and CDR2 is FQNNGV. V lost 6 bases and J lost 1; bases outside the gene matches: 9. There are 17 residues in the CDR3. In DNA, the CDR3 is TGTGCCAGCAGTGCCGGGACAGGGGGCCTTCGCCAAGAGACCCAGTACTTC. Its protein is CASSAGTGGLRQETQYF.

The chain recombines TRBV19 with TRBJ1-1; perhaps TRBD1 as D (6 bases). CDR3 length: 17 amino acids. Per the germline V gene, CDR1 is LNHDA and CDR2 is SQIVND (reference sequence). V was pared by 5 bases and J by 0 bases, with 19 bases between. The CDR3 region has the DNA TGTGCCAGTAGTCTTTTCGGGGGGCTAAGCATGAACACTGAAGCTTTCTTT. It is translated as CASSLFGGLSMNTEAFF.

CDR3 in DNA: TGTGCCAGCAGGGAGCTAGCGGGGGGTTACAATGAGCAGTTCTTC. Translated: CASRELAGGYNEQFF. The rearrangement links TRBV2 to TRBJ2-1, with TRBD2 identical over 11 bases. J lost 4 bases, V lost 6 bases, and 5 bases had no gene match. The CDR3 contains 15 residues. Germline V CDR1 and CDR2: SNHLY, FYNNEI.

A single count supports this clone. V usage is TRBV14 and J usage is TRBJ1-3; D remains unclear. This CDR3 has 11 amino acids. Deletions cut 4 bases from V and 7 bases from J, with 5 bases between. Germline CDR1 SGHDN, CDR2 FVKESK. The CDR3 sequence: CASSPGNTIYF. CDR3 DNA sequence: TGTGCCAGCAGCCCAGGCAACACCATATATTTT. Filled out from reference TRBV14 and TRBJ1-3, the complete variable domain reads EAGVTQFPSHSVIEKGQTVTLRCDPISGHDNLYWYRRVMGKEIKFLLHFVKESKQDESGMPNNRFLAERTGGTYSTLKVQPAELEDSGVYFCASSPGNTIYFGEGSWLTVV.

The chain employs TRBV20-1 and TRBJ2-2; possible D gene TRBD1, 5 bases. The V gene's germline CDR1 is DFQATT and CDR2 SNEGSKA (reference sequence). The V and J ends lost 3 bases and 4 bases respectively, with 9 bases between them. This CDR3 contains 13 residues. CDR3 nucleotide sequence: TGCAGTGCTAGTGGACAAAGCACCGGGGAGCTGTTTTTT. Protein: CSASGQSTGELFF.

The CDR3 nucleotides read TGTGCCACCAGCTGGGGGACAGCAGGAAACACCATATATTTT. This sequence encodes CATSWGTAGNTIYF. This chain uses TRBV15 with TRBJ1-3; 7 bases line up with TRBD1. CDR1 LNHNV and CDR2 YYDKDF come from the germline V gene (reference sequence). The J segment lost 4 bases and the V segment lost 5 bases, leaving 5 bases of the junction unmatched. CDR3 length equals 14 residues.

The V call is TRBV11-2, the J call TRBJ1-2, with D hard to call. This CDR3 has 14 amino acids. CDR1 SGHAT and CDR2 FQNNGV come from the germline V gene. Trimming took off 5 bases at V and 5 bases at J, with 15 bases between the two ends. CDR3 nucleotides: TGTGCCAGCAGCCCGTTCCCGGGATTTTATGGCTACACCTTC. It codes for CASSPFPGFYGYTF.

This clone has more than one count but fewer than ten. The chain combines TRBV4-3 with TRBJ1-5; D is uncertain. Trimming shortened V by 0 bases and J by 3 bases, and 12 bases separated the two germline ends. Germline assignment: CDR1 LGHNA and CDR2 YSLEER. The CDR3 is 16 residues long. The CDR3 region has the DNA TGCGCCAGCAGCCAAGAGTTCGCGGGTAACAATCAGCCCCAGCATTTT. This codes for CASSQEFAGNNQPQHF.

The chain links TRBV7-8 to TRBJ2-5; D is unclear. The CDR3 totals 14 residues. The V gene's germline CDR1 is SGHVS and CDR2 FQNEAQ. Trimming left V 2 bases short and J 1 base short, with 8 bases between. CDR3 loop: CASSLRSSQETQYF. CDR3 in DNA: TGTGCCAGCAGCTTACGCAGTTCCCAAGAGACCCAGTACTTC.

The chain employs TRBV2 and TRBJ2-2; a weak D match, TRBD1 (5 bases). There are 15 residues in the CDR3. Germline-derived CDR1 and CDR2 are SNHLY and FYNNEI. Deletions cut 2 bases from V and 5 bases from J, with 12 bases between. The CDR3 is CASSEQAQGTGELFF. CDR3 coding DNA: TGTGCCAGCAGTGAACAGGCCCAGGGAACCGGGGAGCTGTTTTTT.

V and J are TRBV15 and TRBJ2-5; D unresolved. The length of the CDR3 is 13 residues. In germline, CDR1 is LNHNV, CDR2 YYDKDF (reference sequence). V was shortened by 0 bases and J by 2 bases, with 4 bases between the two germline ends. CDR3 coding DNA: TGTGCCACCAGCAGAGACGAGCAAGAGACCCAGTACTTC. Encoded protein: CATSRDEQETQYF. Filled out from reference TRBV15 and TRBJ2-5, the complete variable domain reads DAMVIQNPRYQVTQFGKPVTLSCSQTLNHNVMYWYQQKSSQAPKLLFHYYDKDFNNEADTPDNFQSRRPNTSFCFLDIRSPGLGDTAMYLCATSRDEQETQYFGPGTRLLVL.

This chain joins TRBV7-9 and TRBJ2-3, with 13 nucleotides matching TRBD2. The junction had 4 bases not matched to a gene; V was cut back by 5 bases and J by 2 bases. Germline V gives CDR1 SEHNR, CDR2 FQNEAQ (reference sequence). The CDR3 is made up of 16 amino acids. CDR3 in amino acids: CASSTGTSGNTDTQYF. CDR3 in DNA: TGTGCCAGCAGCACAGGGACTAGCGGGAACACAGATACGCAGTATTTT.